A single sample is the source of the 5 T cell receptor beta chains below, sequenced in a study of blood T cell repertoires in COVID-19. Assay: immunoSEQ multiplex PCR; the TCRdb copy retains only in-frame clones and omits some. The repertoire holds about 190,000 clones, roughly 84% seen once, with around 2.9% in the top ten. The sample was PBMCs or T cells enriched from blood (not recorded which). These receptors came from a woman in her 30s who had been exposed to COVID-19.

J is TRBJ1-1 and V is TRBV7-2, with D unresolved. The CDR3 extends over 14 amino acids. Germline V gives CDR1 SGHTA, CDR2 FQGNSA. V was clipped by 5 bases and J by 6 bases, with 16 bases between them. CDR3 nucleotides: TGTGCCAGCAGCCCTATCCAATTTGGGCCTGAAGCTTTCTTT. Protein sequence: CASSPIQFGPEAFF.

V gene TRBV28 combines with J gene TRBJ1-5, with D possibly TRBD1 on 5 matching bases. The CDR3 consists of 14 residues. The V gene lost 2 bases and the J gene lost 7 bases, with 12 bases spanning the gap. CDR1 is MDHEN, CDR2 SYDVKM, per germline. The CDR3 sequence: CASSLKQSGQPQHF. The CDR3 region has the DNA TGTGCCAGCAGTTTAAAACAATCAGGGCAGCCCCAGCATTTT.

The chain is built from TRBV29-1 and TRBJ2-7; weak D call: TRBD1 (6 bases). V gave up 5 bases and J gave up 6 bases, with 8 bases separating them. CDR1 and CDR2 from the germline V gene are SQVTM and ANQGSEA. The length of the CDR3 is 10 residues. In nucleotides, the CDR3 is TGCAGCGTTCTCAGGGGCGAGCAGTACTTC. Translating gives CSVLRGEQYF.

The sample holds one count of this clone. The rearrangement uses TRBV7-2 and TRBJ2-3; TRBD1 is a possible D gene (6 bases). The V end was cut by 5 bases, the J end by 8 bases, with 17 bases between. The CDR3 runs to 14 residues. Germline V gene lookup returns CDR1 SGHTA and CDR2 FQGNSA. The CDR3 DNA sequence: TGTGCCAGCAGCCATACCCTCACAGGGTCTACGCAGTATTTT. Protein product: CASSHTLTGSTQYF.

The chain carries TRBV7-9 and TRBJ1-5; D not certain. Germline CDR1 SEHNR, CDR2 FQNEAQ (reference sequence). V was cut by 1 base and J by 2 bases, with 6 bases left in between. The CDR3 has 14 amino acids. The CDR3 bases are TGTGCCAGCAGCTTAGGGAGGGGCAATCAGCCCCAGCATTTT. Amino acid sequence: CASSLGRGNQPQHF.